What follows are 22 T cell receptor beta chains derived from one specimen sequenced in a study of shared clonotypes between healthy human individuals. TCRdb keeps only in-frame clones here, not all; method: immunoSEQ multiplex PCR. The sample includes hundreds of thousands of clones, approximately 79% of them seen just once. Sequenced sample: memory CD4+ T cells sorted from blood. This sample's subset: CD45RA-negative fraction. The origin of the receptors is a woman aged 25-40 years in good health.

The J gene is TRBJ2-7, the V gene TRBV11-2; no clear D gene. Between the trimmed V and J ends, which lost 2 bases and 7 bases, there was a span of 6 bases. The germline V gene encodes CDR1 SGHAT and CDR2 FQNNGV. The CDR3 sequence is 11 residues long. CDR3 DNA: TGTGCCAGCAGCTTATATGGGGAGCAGTACTTC. As protein: CASSLYGEQYF.

The V call is TRBV11-1, the J call TRBJ2-5, with D uncertain. CDR3 length: 12 residues. Germline V gene data show CDR1 as SGHAT and CDR2 as FQDESV (reference sequence). Trimming shortened V by 5 bases and J by 10 bases, and 14 bases separated the two germline ends. CDR3 in DNA: TGTGCCAGCAGCCCCGCCGCTCCAGGCCAGTACTTC. Protein product: CASSPAAPGQYF.

The J gene is TRBJ2-1, the V gene TRBV5-1; no clear D. Per the germline V gene, CDR1 is SGHRS and CDR2 is YFSETQ. The CDR3 consists of 14 residues. The V gene lost 3 bases and the J gene lost 7 bases, with 14 bases spanning the gap. CDR3 DNA: TGCGCCAGCAGCTCGACTCTCCCCATGAATGAGCAGTTCTTC. Encoded protein: CASSSTLPMNEQFF.

This clone was found many times. The chain has TRBV28 and TRBJ2-4; no reliable D call. The CDR3 totals 13 residues. Per germline, CDR1 MDHEN and CDR2 SYDVKM. Trimming took 5 bases from V and 6 from J, leaving 11 bases between them. Here the CDR3 DNA reads TGTGCCAGCAGTCCATATCCAGGAAACATTCAGTACTTC. Residues: CASSPYPGNIQYF.

This clone has just one count. Other DNA sequences in this specimen translate into the identical CDR3. The chain couples TRBV7-2 to TRBJ1-4; 7 positions agree with TRBD1. The germline V gene encodes CDR1 SGHTA and CDR2 FQGNSA. The J segment lost 5 bases and the V segment lost 1 base, leaving 4 bases of the junction unmatched. The length of the CDR3 is 15 residues. The CDR3 coding sequence is TGTGCCAGCAGCTTAGTGACAGGGTCAAATGAAAAACTGTTTTTT. It is translated as CASSLVTGSNEKLFF.

The rearrangement joins TRBV2 to TRBJ2-3, with TRBD2 matching 11 bases. With 10 bases clipped from V and 5 bases from J, the junction kept 11 bases outside the gene matches. This CDR3 spans 15 amino acids. Germline values: CDR1 SNHLY, CDR2 FYNNEI. In DNA, the CDR3 is TGTGCCACTGAACTAGCGGGAGAACCGGTAGATACGCAGTATTTT. It yields the protein CATELAGEPVDTQYF.

The genes are TRBV6-5 and TRBJ2-1, with 7 bases lining up with TRBD1. V was clipped by 5 bases and J by 7 bases; unmatched bases: 11. Per germline, CDR1 MNHEY and CDR2 SVGAGI. There are 15 residues in the CDR3. CDR3: CASSHPPTGRNEQFF. Here the CDR3 DNA reads TGTGCCAGCAGTCACCCGCCGACAGGGAGAAATGAGCAGTTCTTC.

The chain is built from TRBV10-3 and TRBJ2-3, with D tentatively TRBD2 (6 bases). Germline V gives CDR1 ENHRY, CDR2 SYGVKD. V lost 4 bases to trimming and J lost 9 bases, with 20 bases between them. The CDR3 loop spans 15 amino acids. CDR3 protein: CAISGRDADGYTQYF. The CDR3 DNA reads TGTGCCATCAGTGGGAGGGACGCAGACGGGTACACGCAGTATTTT.

The V and J genes are TRBV13 and TRBJ2-1; D assignment may be TRBD1 or TRBD2 (5 bases each). Germline CDR1 and CDR2: PRHDT and FYEKMQ (reference sequence). Trimming shortened V by 3 bases and J by 4 bases, and 16 bases separated the two germline ends. This CDR3 has 16 amino acids. CDR3 coding DNA: TGTGCCAGCAGCTTCGCGGGCGACAGAAATTACAATGAGCAGTTCTTC. Translating it yields CASSFAGDRNYNEQFF.

Note on this clone: A much larger clone sits a single nucleotide away, making a read error possible. The chain has TRBV4-1 and TRBJ2-5; D gene unclear. Germline V lookup: CDR1 MGHRA, CDR2 YSYEKL. This CDR3 is 16 amino acids long. Trimming stripped 1 base from V and 4 bases from J, with 16 bases between. CDR3 amino acids: CASSQVNMGFAETQYF. The DNA of the CDR3 is TGCGCCAGCAGCCAAGTGAATATGGGCTTCGCAGAGACCCAGTACTTC.

This chain joins TRBV6-1 and TRBJ1-5, with D unclear. Germline CDR1 MNHNS, CDR2 SASEGT. The CDR3 runs 14 residues. Trimming shortened V by 7 bases and J by 4 bases, and 14 bases separated the two germline ends. CDR3 region: CASNPSGDNQPQHF. CDR3 coding DNA: TGTGCCAGCAACCCCAGCGGGGATAATCAGCCCCAGCATTTT.

This clone has a handful of counts. The V call is TRBV6-6, the J call TRBJ1-5, with a tentative D call TRBD1 (5 bases). Germline values: CDR1 MNHNY, CDR2 SVGAGI (reference sequence). With 0 bases removed from V and 4 bases from J, the gap between germline ends came to 10 bases. The CDR3 has 15 residues. CDR3 loop: CASSYSQATNQPQHF. CDR3 DNA: TGTGCCAGCAGTTACTCACAGGCCACGAATCAGCCCCAGCATTTT.

This clone was counted only a few times. This sample also contains other DNA sequences that code for the same CDR3. This chain links TRBV5-1 with TRBJ2-6, with D hard to call. V was pared by 7 bases and J by 1 base, with 9 bases between. CDR1 and CDR2 from the germline V gene are SGHRS and YFSETQ. The CDR3 runs to 14 residues. The CDR3 loop is CASGDLSGANVLTF. For the CDR3, the DNA is TGCGCCAGCGGAGATCTTTCTGGGGCCAACGTCCTGACTTTC.

This rearrangement joins TRBV2 to TRBJ2-5; unclear D gene. The CDR3 spans 14 residues. V was clipped by 2 bases and J by 4 bases, with 11 bases between them. CDR1 and CDR2 from the germline V gene are SNHLY and FYNNEI. In DNA form, the CDR3 reads TGTGCCAGCAGTGAAACGGGTGGTGGAGAGACCCAGTACTTC. This codes for CASSETGGGETQYF.

The J gene is TRBJ2-1, the V gene TRBV10-3; 7 nucleotides match TRBD2. Trimming cost V 9 bases and J 0 bases; bases outside gene matches: 14. The CDR3 sequence is 17 residues long. Germline V gene data show CDR1 as ENHRY and CDR2 as SYGVKD. In DNA form, the CDR3 reads TGTGCCATTGGACTCGGGGGGAGAAGAAGCTCCTACAATGAGCAGTTCTTC. Protein product: CAIGLGGRRSSYNEQFF.

The chain carries TRBV6-5 and TRBJ1-6; TRBD1 agrees at 7 bases. With 0 bases clipped from V and 10 bases from J, the junction kept 9 bases outside the gene matches. The CDR3 sequence is 16 residues long. The germline gives CDR1 MNHEY, CDR2 SVGAGI. The CDR3 protein is CASSYSSGTAESPLHF. CDR3 DNA sequence: TGTGCCAGCAGTTACTCAAGTGGGACAGCGGAATCACCCCTCCACTTT.

In its sample, this clone was seen a few times. The chain couples TRBV18 to TRBJ2-2, with a tentative D call TRBD1 (5 bases). The germline CDR1 and CDR2 sequences are KGHSH and LQKENI. The CDR3 has 14 residues. Trimming shortened V by 6 bases and J by 3 bases, and 11 bases separated the two germline ends. The CDR3 DNA reads TGTGCCAGCTCCGCAGGGCTAGACACCGGGGAGCTGTTTTTT. It codes for CASSAGLDTGELFF.

At least ten counts were recorded for this clone. Other DNA sequences in this specimen translate into the identical CDR3. The chain has TRBV4-1 and TRBJ2-3; D perhaps matches TRBD1 (6 bases). The V end was cut by 0 bases, the J end by 4 bases, with 14 bases between. The V gene's germline CDR1 is MGHRA and CDR2 YSYEKL. This CDR3 comprises 16 residues. Here the CDR3 DNA reads TGCGCCAGCAGCCAAGAGTGGGCAGGGGTCCCAGATACGCAGTATTTT. It translates to CASSQEWAGVPDTQYF.

The rearrangement links TRBV7-2 to TRBJ2-5; D call uncertain. There are 14 residues in the CDR3. The V and J ends lost 0 bases and 1 base respectively, with 6 bases between them. The V gene's germline CDR1 is SGHTA and CDR2 FQGNSA. The CDR3 region is CASSLAGLQETQYF. The CDR3 DNA sequence: TGTGCCAGCAGCTTAGCCGGCCTCCAAGAGACCCAGTACTTC. The whole variable domain, filled in from reference TRBV7-2 and TRBJ2-5, reads GAGVSQSPSNKVTEKGKDVELRCDPISGHTALYWYRQSLGQGLEFLIYFQGNSAPDKSGLPSDRFSAERTGGSVSTLTIQRTQQEDSAVYLCASSLAGLQETQYFGPGTRLLVL.

The genes are TRBV28 and TRBJ2-6, with no clear D. Trimming removed 7 bases at V and 4 bases at J, with 20 bases between. This CDR3 contains 17 residues. Per the germline V gene, CDR1 is MDHEN and CDR2 is SYDVKM. CDR3 sequence reads: CASTSLGVSSGANVLTF. DNA of the CDR3: TGTGCCAGCACCTCATTGGGCGTCAGTTCCGGGGCCAACGTCCTGACTTTC.

Points on this clone: The sample holds other DNA sequences that translate to the same CDR3. V and J are TRBV2 and TRBJ2-2; 12 bases are a match to TRBD1. Germline CDR1 and CDR2: SNHLY and FYNNEI. With V trimmed by 6 bases and J by 2 bases, 1 base remained unmatched. This CDR3 comprises 15 residues. The CDR3 protein is CASRGTGGNTGELFF. CDR3 coding DNA: TGTGCCAGCAGGGGGACAGGGGGCAACACCGGGGAGCTGTTTTTT.

The chain carries TRBV9 and TRBJ1-1; no clear D gene. The V gene lost 0 bases and the J gene lost 0 bases, with 6 bases spanning the gap. The germline V gene has CDR1 SGDLS and CDR2 YYNGEE. The CDR3 covers 14 residues. The CDR3 protein is CASSVGRLNTEAFF. CDR3 nucleotides: TGTGCCAGCAGCGTAGGGCGGCTGAACACTGAAGCTTTCTTT.